The clone carrying this T cell receptor beta chain was counted at least ten times. Amplified TCR beta CDR3 regions came from RNA transcripts. HTBI primers drove first-round RT-PCR of the TCR CDR3. Each CDR3 protein is one row after TCRdb ran MiXCR on the multiplex PCR reads. The sample contains around 250,000 distinct CDR3 sequences, about 14% of which appear only once. The length of the CDR3 is 15 residues. Germline CDR1 SGDLS, CDR2 YYNGEE. V dropped 5 bases and J dropped 0; count of bases not matched to a gene: 7. This record comes from a study of T cells in Graves' hyperthyroidism and ophthalmopathy. Blood was sampled at initial diagnosis of hyperthyroidism, prior to onset of any ophthalmopathy symptoms. Fresh 10 ml peripheral blood yielded PBMCs.

This chain joins TRBV9 and TRBJ1-2, with 7 nucleotides matching TRBD1. Specimen: blood. This clonotype was obtained from a woman aged 35 to 49 with Graves' hyperthyroidism that later progressed to Graves' ophthalmopathy. In DNA form, the CDR3 reads TGTGCCAGCAGTGCTTCGGGACAGACTAACTATGGCTACACCTTC. Translating it yields CASSASGQTNYGYTF. The full variable domain, with the rest looked up from reference TRBV9 and TRBJ1-2, is DSGVTQTPKHLITATGQRVTLRCSPRSGDLSVYWYQQSLDQGLQFLIQYYNGEERAKGNILERFSAQQFPDLHSELNLSSLELGDSALYFCASSASGQTNYGYTFGSGTRLTVV.